The 21 T cell receptor beta chains below were found in one sample sequenced in a study of blood T cell repertoires in COVID-19. The repertoire was sequenced with immunoSEQ multiplex PCR; TCRdb's copy has only in-frame clones and lacks some. This repertoire shows over 75,000 clones, over 85% found once; its top ten account for 3.5% to 5%. Sequenced material: peripheral blood. The receptors come from a human donor with COVID-19, enrolled during active disease. The donor label of this sample is uncertain.

This chain connects TRBV13 to TRBJ2-7; 9 bases fit TRBD1. Losses at the gene ends were 4 bases for V and 3 bases for J; bases not matched to a gene: 7. Germline lookup yields CDR1 PRHDT and CDR2 FYEKMQ (reference sequence). The CDR3 has 15 amino acids. CDR3 bases: TGTGCCAGCAGCTCCAACGGGGGACAGGGCTACGAGCAGTACTTC. Amino acids: CASSSNGGQGYEQYF. Looking up the rest from reference TRBV13 and TRBJ2-7 gives the full variable domain: AAGVIQSPRHLIKEKRETATLKCYPIPRHDTVYWYQQGPGQDPQFLISFYEKMQSDKGSIPDRFSAQQFSDYHSELNMSSLELGDSALYFCASSSNGGQGYEQYFGPGTRLTVT.

The J gene is TRBJ1-2, the V gene TRBV13; D might be TRBD1 (6 bases). The germline V gene has CDR1 PRHDT and CDR2 FYEKMQ (reference sequence). CDR3 length: 14 amino acids. The germline V and J ends were trimmed by 2 bases and 3 bases, with 10 bases remaining between them. Written as DNA, the CDR3 is TGTGCCAGCAGCTTACGGACAGAATACTATGGCTACACCTTC. It specifies CASSLRTEYYGYTF.

This clone was observed once. The chain combines TRBV24-1 with TRBJ2-1, with D perhaps TRBD2 (5 bases). The CDR3 loop spans 13 amino acids. V lost 0 bases to trimming and J lost 10 bases, with 9 bases between them. Germline values: CDR1 KGHDR, CDR2 SFDVKD. The DNA of the CDR3 is TGTGCCACCAGTGATTTGGCCCGGGAAGAGCAGTTCTTC. Translating it yields CATSDLAREEQFF.

The chain has TRBV28 and TRBJ1-5; 9 bases align to TRBD1. This CDR3 region has 17 residues. V shed 8 bases and J 1 base; nucleotides not matched to a gene: 12. CDR1 is MDHEN and CDR2 is SYDVKM in the germline V gene. CDR3: CASLLPSGTGSNQPQHF. The CDR3, as DNA: TGTGCCAGCCTTCTTCCCTCGGGGACAGGGAGCAATCAGCCCCAGCATTTT.

Comments on this clone: Germline is not matched at one junction end, which may reflect a read error. V and J are TRBV6-1 and TRBJ2-7; 10 bases are shared with TRBD2. This CDR3 comprises 15 residues. Germline lookup yields CDR1 MNHNS and CDR2 SASEGT. CDR3 residues: CASSQAPSGGYEQYF. The CDR3 bases are TGTGCCAGCAGTCAAGCTCCTAGCGGGGGTTACGAGCAGTACTTC.

The chain is built from TRBV7-3 and TRBJ2-5; 8 positions agree with TRBD2. J gave up 5 bases and V 2 bases, and 4 bases lay outside the gene matches. The CDR3 contains 14 residues. Per germline, CDR1 SGHTA and CDR2 FQGTGA. In nucleotides, the CDR3 is TGTGCCAGCAGCTTAGCGGGGGGCCTCGAGACCCAGTACTTC. Translation gives CASSLAGGLETQYF.

This rearrangement joins TRBV7-2 to TRBJ2-3, with TRBD2 identical over 9 bases. CDR1 is SGHTA, CDR2 FQGNSA, per germline. The CDR3 totals 15 residues. Unmatched junction bases numbered 11, after V lost 5 bases and J lost 8 bases. CDR3 loop: CASSPKGGGAVTQYF. CDR3 in DNA: TGTGCCAGCAGCCCTAAGGGCGGGGGGGCAGTTACGCAGTATTTT.

The V and J genes are TRBV4-3 and TRBJ2-7; possibly TRBD1 for D (5 bases). V lost 0 bases, J lost 2 bases, and 11 bases lay in between. CDR3 length: 15 residues. Germline V gene data show CDR1 as LGHNA and CDR2 as YSLEER. The CDR3 sequence is CASSQEDTVTYEQYF. The CDR3 DNA is TGCGCCAGCAGCCAAGAGGACACGGTTACCTACGAGCAGTACTTC.

V gene TRBV20-1 combines with J gene TRBJ2-7; perhaps TRBD1 as D (5 bases). This CDR3 spans 13 amino acids. Germline values: CDR1 DFQATT, CDR2 SNEGSKA (reference sequence). Trimming cost V 3 bases and J 5 bases, with 14 bases left between them. The CDR3 nucleotides read TGCAGTGCTAGTCAGGGATTCAGGGACGAGCAGTACTTC. The encoded protein is CSASQGFRDEQYF.

This chain's CDR3 is CASRTDRNYGYTF. CDR3 sequence (DNA): TGCGCCAGCAGGACAGACCGTAACTATGGCTACACCTTC. V usage is TRBV5-1 and J usage is TRBJ1-2, with TRBD1 as a possible D gene (5 bases). This CDR3 has 13 residues. CDR1 is SGHRS, CDR2 YFSETQ, per germline. The V gene lost 5 bases and the J gene lost 1 base, with 9 bases spanning the gap.

DNA of the CDR3: TGTGCCAGCAGCATATGGGACTCCCGCTCTGGAAACACCATATATTTT. This gives the protein CASSIWDSRSGNTIYF. The J gene is TRBJ1-3, the V gene TRBV11-2; possibly TRBD1 for D (5 bases). The CDR3 runs to 16 residues. V was clipped by 5 bases and J by 0 bases, with 14 bases between them. The germline gives CDR1 SGHAT, CDR2 FQNNGV.

The chain carries TRBV7-7 and TRBJ2-1; D might be TRBD2 (5 bases). V lost 4 bases to trimming and J lost 10 bases, with 17 bases between them. The CDR3 consists of 14 residues. Per the germline V gene, CDR1 is SSHAT and CDR2 is FNYEAQ (reference sequence). CDR3 loop: CASSSAGPTGEQFF. The CDR3 DNA reads TGTGCCAGCAGCTCGGCGGGTCCTACGGGGGAGCAGTTCTTC.

This clone was seen just once. This sequence joins TRBV19 and TRBJ1-6; TRBD1 matches at 8 bases. This CDR3 is 14 amino acids long. J gave up 6 bases and V 3 bases, and 1 base lay outside the gene matches. The germline V gene has CDR1 LNHDA and CDR2 SQIVND (reference sequence). As DNA, the CDR3 is TGTGCCAGTAGTATCGGACAGGGTAATTCACCCCTCCACTTT. The encoded protein is CASSIGQGNSPLHF.

This clone was seen a single time. The chain couples TRBV5-1 to TRBJ1-2; possible D gene TRBD1, 6 bases. CDR3 length: 14 amino acids. V lost 7 bases, J lost 1 base, and 14 bases lay in between. Germline V gene lookup returns CDR1 SGHRS and CDR2 YFSETQ. The DNA for the CDR3 is TGCGCCAGCCGCGCTCTACAGGGTAACTATGGCTACACCTTC. It specifies CASRALQGNYGYTF.

V gene TRBV2 combines with J gene TRBJ1-6, with D perhaps matching TRBD1 (6 bases). CDR3 length: 14 residues. Per germline, CDR1 SNHLY and CDR2 FYNNEI. V was trimmed by 4 bases and J by 7 bases, leaving 11 bases between them. The CDR3 protein is CASSAQGANSPLHF. CDR3 DNA: TGTGCCAGCAGTGCACAGGGAGCGAATTCACCCCTCCACTTT.

The chain is built from TRBV3-1 (or the pseudogene TRBV3-2) and TRBJ2-7, with D unclear. With 0 bases removed from V and 1 base from J, the gap between germline ends came to 7 bases. There are 14 residues in the CDR3. Per the germline V gene, CDR1 is LGHDT and CDR2 is YNNKEL (reference sequence). The CDR3 DNA reads TGTGCCAGCAGCCAAGACGGGTTATCCTACGAGCAGTACTTC. Translating gives CASSQDGLSYEQYF.

Only one count was recorded for this clone. The V call is TRBV3-1 (or the pseudogene TRBV3-2), the J call TRBJ1-2, with D hard to call. This CDR3 is 13 amino acids long. Trimming shortened V by 3 bases and J by 2 bases, and 7 bases separated the two germline ends. CDR1 and CDR2 (germline): LGHDT, YNNKEL (reference sequence). CDR3 coding DNA: TGTGCCAGCAGCCACGAGGGAAACTATGGCTACACCTTC. It translates to CASSHEGNYGYTF.

The V gene is TRBV6-5, the J gene TRBJ2-7, with 8 bases fitting TRBD1. Trimming removed 11 bases from V and 5 bases from J; junction bases left unmatched: 11. The CDR3 contains 13 residues. The germline gives CDR1 MNHEY, CDR2 SVGAGI. This CDR3 is CALRVTGVDEQYF. In DNA, the CDR3 is TGTGCCCTAAGGGTGACAGGGGTCGACGAGCAGTACTTC.

V gene TRBV7-2 combines with J gene TRBJ2-4, with a possible D match to TRBD2 (6 bases). This CDR3 comprises 15 residues. The V end lost 5 bases, the J end lost 7 bases, and 18 bases lay between the germline ends. Germline V lookup: CDR1 SGHTA, CDR2 FQGNSA. CDR3 nucleotides: TGTGCCAGCAGCCGGGGGTCTAGCGAGGGGAACATTCAGTACTTC. Protein sequence: CASSRGSSEGNIQYF.

This rearrangement joins TRBV6-5 to TRBJ2-5; D remains unclear. Germline lookup yields CDR1 MNHEY and CDR2 SVGAGI. This CDR3 has 14 residues. Trimming left V 6 bases short and J 0 bases short, with 11 bases between. The CDR3 sequence: CASSYTSYQETQYF. CDR3 nucleotide sequence: TGTGCCAGCAGCTACACATCGTACCAAGAGACCCAGTACTTC.

The V and J genes are TRBV19 and TRBJ2-7; no reliable D call. Germline CDR1 is LNHDA and CDR2 is SQIVND (reference sequence). This CDR3 has 14 residues. Trimming shortened V by 10 bases and J by 6 bases, and 22 bases separated the two germline ends. The CDR3 DNA follows: TGTGCCACCTCCCAGTCAGTGGCCGCAGGCGAGCAGTACTTC. Its protein is CATSQSVAAGEQYF.